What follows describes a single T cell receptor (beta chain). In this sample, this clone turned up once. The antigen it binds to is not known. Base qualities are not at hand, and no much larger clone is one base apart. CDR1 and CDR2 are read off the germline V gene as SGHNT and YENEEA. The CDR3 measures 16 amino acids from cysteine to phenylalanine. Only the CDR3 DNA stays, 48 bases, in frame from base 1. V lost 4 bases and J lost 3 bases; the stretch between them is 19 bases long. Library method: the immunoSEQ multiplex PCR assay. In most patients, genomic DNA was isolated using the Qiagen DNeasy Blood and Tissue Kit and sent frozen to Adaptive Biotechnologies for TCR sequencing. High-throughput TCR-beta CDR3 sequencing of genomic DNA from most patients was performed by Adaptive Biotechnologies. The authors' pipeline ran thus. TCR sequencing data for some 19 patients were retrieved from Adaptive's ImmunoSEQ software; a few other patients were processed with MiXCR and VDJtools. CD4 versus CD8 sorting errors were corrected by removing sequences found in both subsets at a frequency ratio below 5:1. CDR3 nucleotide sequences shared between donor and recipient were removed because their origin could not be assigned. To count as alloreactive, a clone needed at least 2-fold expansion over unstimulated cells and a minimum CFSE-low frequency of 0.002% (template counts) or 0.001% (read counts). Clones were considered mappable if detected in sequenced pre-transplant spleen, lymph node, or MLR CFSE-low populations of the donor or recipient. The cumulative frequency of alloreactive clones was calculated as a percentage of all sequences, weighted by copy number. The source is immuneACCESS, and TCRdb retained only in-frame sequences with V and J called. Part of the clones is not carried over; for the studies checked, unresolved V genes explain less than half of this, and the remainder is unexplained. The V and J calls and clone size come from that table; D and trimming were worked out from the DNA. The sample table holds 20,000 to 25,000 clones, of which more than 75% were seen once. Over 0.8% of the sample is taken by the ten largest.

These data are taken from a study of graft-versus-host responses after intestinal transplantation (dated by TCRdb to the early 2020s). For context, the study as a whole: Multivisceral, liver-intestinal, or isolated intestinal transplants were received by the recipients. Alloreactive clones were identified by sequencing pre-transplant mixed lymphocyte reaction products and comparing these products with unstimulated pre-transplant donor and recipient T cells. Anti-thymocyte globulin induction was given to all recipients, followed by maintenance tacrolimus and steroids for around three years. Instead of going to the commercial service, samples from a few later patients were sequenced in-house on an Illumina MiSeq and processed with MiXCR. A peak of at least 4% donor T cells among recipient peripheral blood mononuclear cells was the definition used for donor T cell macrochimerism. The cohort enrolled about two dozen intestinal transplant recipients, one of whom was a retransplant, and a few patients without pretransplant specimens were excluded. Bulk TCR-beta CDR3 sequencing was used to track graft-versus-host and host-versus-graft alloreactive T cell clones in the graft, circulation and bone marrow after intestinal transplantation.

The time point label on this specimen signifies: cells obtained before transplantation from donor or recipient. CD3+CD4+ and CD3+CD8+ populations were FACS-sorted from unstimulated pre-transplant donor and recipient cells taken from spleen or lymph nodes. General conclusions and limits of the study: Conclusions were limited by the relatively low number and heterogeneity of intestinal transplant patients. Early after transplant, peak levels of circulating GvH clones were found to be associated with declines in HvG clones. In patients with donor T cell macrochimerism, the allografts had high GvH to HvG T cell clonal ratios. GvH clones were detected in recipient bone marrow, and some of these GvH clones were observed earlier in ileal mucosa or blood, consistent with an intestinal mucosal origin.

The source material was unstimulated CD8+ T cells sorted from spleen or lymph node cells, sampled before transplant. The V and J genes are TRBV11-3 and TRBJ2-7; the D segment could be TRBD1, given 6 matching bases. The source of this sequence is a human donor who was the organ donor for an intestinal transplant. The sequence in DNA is TGTGCCAGCAGCTACTCCGGGACATTTAGGAGCTACGAGCAGTACTTC. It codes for CASSYSGTFRSYEQYF.